This is a list of T cell receptor beta chains from one sample in a study of graft-versus-host responses after intestinal transplantation. Antigens of these TCRs are unknown. Produced via immunoSEQ multiplex PCR; TCRdb's table is partial and in-frame only. The table includes roughly 90,000 clones, around 90% detected once. The input for sequencing was unstimulated CD4+ T cells sorted from spleen or lymph node cells, taken before transplant. These receptor sequences come from a human donor who was the organ donor for an intestinal transplant. The CDR3 runs from the conserved cysteine through the conserved F or W. D genes are given only for firm matches. The listing skips clone size in some rows; elsewhere it reads once, few, many or a size class.

>TRBJ2-7|TRBV5-6|once|.
TGTGCCAGCAGCCCTAAAAACCAATACGAGCAGTACTTC
CASSPKNQYEQYF
>TRBJ2-3|TRBV11-2|.|.
TGTGCCAGCAGCTTCCTTTGGGCAGGCGACACAGATACGCAGTATTTT
CASSFLWAGDTDTQYF
>TRBJ2-1|TRBV10-3|.|.
TGTGCCATCAGTGACTATCGATCCTACAATGAGCAGTTCTTC
CAISDYRSYNEQFF
>TRBJ1-2|TRBV6-5|.|TRBD1
TGTGCCAGCAGACCCCCGGGACAGATTAACTATGGCTACACCTTC
CASRPPGQINYGYTF
>TRBJ2-7|TRBV5-1|.|TRBD1
TGCGCCAGCACTTGGGACAGTTACTCCTACGAGCAGTACTTC
CASTWDSYSYEQYF
>TRBJ1-4|TRBV30|.|TRBD1
TGTGCCTGGAGTGCACAGGGGGAAAAACTGTTTTTT
CAWSAQGEKLFF
>TRBJ1-5|TRBV5-1|.|.
TGCGCCAGCAGCCCCGGACTTCTTAGCAATCAGCCCCAGCATTTT
CASSPGLLSNQPQHF
>TRBJ2-1|TRBV19|.|.
TGTGCCAGTAGTCCCCTAAACAATGAGCAGTTCTTC
CASSPLNNEQFF
>TRBJ2-1|TRBV5-1|.|.
TGCGCCAGCAGCTCCGACTACGCCTACAATGAGCAGTTCTTC
CASSSDYAYNEQFF
>TRBJ2-3|TRBV7-3|.|TRBD2
TGTGCCAGCAGCTCCTCTAGCGGGGGGGCCGGTACGCAGTATTTT
CASSSSSGGAGTQYF
>TRBJ2-2|TRBV2|.|.
TGTGCCAGCAGTGATCGGGACAATAGGTACACCGGGGAGCTGTTTTTT
CASSDRDNRYTGELFF
>TRBJ2-1|TRBV18|.|.
TGTGCCAGCTCTCACACAACCAGCTCCTACAATGAGCAGTTCTTC
CASSHTTSSYNEQFF
>TRBJ1-1|TRBV29-1|.|TRBD1
TGCAGCGTTGATACGTTTAGGGACAGGGCTTTCTTT
CSVDTFRDRAFF
>TRBJ1-1|TRBV2|.|TRBD1
TGTGCCAGCAGTCTAAGGAGGGGACAGGGGTCTGAAGCTTTCTTT
CASSLRRGQGSEAFF
>TRBJ1-6|TRBV2|.|TRBD1
TGTGCCAGCAGTGACCTGGGTGGACAGGAGAATTCACCCCTCCACTTT
CASSDLGGQENSPLHF
>TRBJ1-1|TRBV5-1|.|TRBD1
TGCGCCAGCACCGGGACAGCGAACACTGAAGCTTTCTTT
CASTGTANTEAFF
>TRBJ2-2|TRBV19|.|TRBD2
TGTGCCAGTAGTATGGATTCTAGCGGTTACACCGGGGAGCTGTTTTTT
CASSMDSSGYTGELFF
>TRBJ2-1|TRBV5-1|.|TRBD2
TGCGCCAGCAGCTTGGGGACTAGCATCTACAATGAGCAGTTCTTC
CASSLGTSIYNEQFF
>TRBJ1-3|TRBV10-3|.|TRBD1
TGTGCCATCAGCGGTACGGGACAGGGGAACACCATATATTTT
CAISGTGQGNTIYF
>TRBJ2-3|TRBV12-5|.|TRBD2
TGTGCTAGTGCTGGCGGGGGACCTAGCACAGATACGCAGTATTTT
CASAGGGPSTDTQYF
>TRBJ2-7|TRBV13|.|.
TGTGCCAGCAGCCAAACACAGGGAGACGAGCAGTACTTC
CASSQTQGDEQYF
>TRBJ2-7|TRBV7-6|once|TRBD1
TGTGCCAGCAGCCCCGGACAGGGGGCCTCCTACGAGCAGTACTTC
CASSPGQGASYEQYF
>TRBJ2-5|TRBV5-1|once|.
TGCGCCAGCAGCTTGAGCCCAAACTTAGAGACCCAGTACTTC
CASSLSPNLETQYF
>TRBJ2-2|TRBV6-1|.|.
TGTGCCAGCAGTGAAGCGCGAACCGGGGAGCTGTTTTTT
CASSEARTGELFF
>TRBJ2-7|TRBV1|.|.
TGCACCAGCAGCCAAGAGGGGACAGAGGTTTACGAGCAGTACTTC
CTSSQEGTEVYEQYF
>TRBJ2-3|TRBV28|.|TRBD2
TGTGCCAGCAGTTCGGGGACTAGCGTCGGCACAGATACGCAGTATTTT
CASSSGTSVGTDTQYF
>TRBJ2-2|TRBV19|.|TRBD1
TGTGCCACAAGTCCTCAGGGGGCCGGGGAGCTGTTTTTT
CATSPQGAGELFF
>TRBJ2-5|TRBV28|.|.
TGTGCCAGCAGTTTACCGGAGACGGCCCAAGAGACCCAGTACTTC
CASSLPETAQETQYF
>TRBJ2-5|TRBV6-5|.|.
TGTGCCAGCAGTGAACAGGGATTGGGGACCCAGTACTTC
CASSEQGLGTQYF
>TRBJ1-2|TRBV6-5|once|.
TGTGCCAGCGGCCGGGGGGATGGCTACACCTTC
CASGRGDGYTF
>TRBJ2-5|TRBV27|.|.
TGTGCCAGCATCATGCAGGAGACCCAGTACTTC
CASIMQETQYF
>TRBJ1-3|TRBV10-2|.|TRBD1
TGCGCCAGCACAGGGGGCTCTGGAAACACCATATATTTT
CASTGGSGNTIYF
>TRBJ1-3|TRBV28|.|.
TGTGCCAGCAGCTGGGGGCAAGGACCTGGAAACACCATATATTTT
CASSWGQGPGNTIYF
>TRBJ1-1|TRBV30|.|TRBD1
TGTGCCTGGAGTGGCCAGGGACAGGGTCCCACTGAAGCTTTCTTT
CAWSGQGQGPTEAFF
>TRBJ2-7|TRBV28|.|TRBD2
TGTGCCAGCAGTCCAGGGACTAGCGGGGGGACCTACGAGCAGTACTTC
CASSPGTSGGTYEQYF
>TRBJ1-2|TRBV7-9|few|TRBD1
TGTGCCAGCAGCTTAACAGGGGTAAACTATGGCTACACCTTC
CASSLTGVNYGYTF
>TRBJ1-4|TRBV6-4|.|TRBD1
TGTGCCAGCAGTGGGGACAGGGCGCGACCGGAAAAACTGTTTTTT
CASSGDRARPEKLFF
>TRBJ2-7|TRBV7-2|.|.
TGTGCCAGCAGCTCCGGACAGACGCCCTACGAGCAGTACTTC
CASSSGQTPYEQYF
>TRBJ2-3|TRBV25-1|once|TRBD1
TGTGCCAGCAGGGACAGGGGGAGGACAGATACGCAGTATTTT
CASRDRGRTDTQYF
>TRBJ1-2|TRBV2|.|TRBD1
TGTGCCAGAATGACAGGGGGCGGAGGCTACACCTTC
CARMTGGGGYTF
>TRBJ2-1|TRBV5-8|.|.
TGTGCCAGCAGCTTGCCTACTTACGGGTCGAGCTCCTACAATGAGCAGTTCTTC
CASSLPTYGSSSYNEQFF
>TRBJ2-3|TRBV5-1|.|.
TGCGCCAGCAGCTTGCCAGGGATCACAGATACGCAGTATTTT
CASSLPGITDTQYF
>TRBJ2-2|TRBV7-8|.|.
TGTGCCAGCAGCCGCTACAGGGTTGGGGACGGGGAGCTGTTTTTT
CASSRYRVGDGELFF
>TRBJ2-7|TRBV5-1|.|.
TGCGCCAGCAGAGCAGGGATCGAGCAGTACTTC
CASRAGIEQYF
>TRBJ2-1|TRBV9|.|.
TGTGCCAGCAGCGTAGATTGGAGGGATGAGCAGTTCTTC
CASSVDWRDEQFF
>TRBJ2-7|TRBV6-1|.|TRBD2
TGTGCCAGCAGTGAGAATTTTGGGGGTAGTTCTCAGCGGGAGCGGTTGGAGCAGTACTTC
CASSENFGGSSQRERLEQYF
>TRBJ2-1|TRBV7-2|.|TRBD2
TGTGCCAGCAGCTTAAAACTAGCGGGAGCGGAGGGCAATGAGCAGTTCTTC
CASSLKLAGAEGNEQFF